Below are 24 T cell receptor beta chains sequenced from a single sample in a study of response to subunit inactivated influenza vaccine. Each CDR3 protein gets one entry after TCRdb re-called the RT-PCR reads with MiXCR. This table has around 710,000 distinct CDR3 sequences, around 14% appearing once. Sequences were derived from PBMCs from blood, sampled 14 to 15 days before vaccination. The receptors stem from a man aged 50 or older who received an inactivated influenza vaccine.

This clonotype was seen a handful of times. The chain uses TRBV7-6 and TRBJ1-6; tentatively, D is TRBD1 (5 bases). This CDR3 is built from 15 residues. V was shortened by 0 bases and J by 10 bases, with 13 bases between the two germline ends. From germline, CDR1 is SGHVS and CDR2 FNYEAQ. CDR3 sequence reads: CASSLAQGWSSPLHF. The CDR3 nucleotides read TGTGCCAGCAGCTTAGCGCAGGGTTGGAGCTCACCCCTCCACTTT.

This sequence joins TRBV28 and TRBJ1-1; D unclear. Trimming removed 6 bases at V and 3 bases at J, with 14 bases between. The CDR3 is 14 residues long. Looked up from germline, CDR1 is MDHEN and CDR2 is SYDVKM. CDR3 sequence (DNA): TGTGCCAGCAGACTTGGAGGATCGGACACTGAAGCTTTCTTT. It encodes CASRLGGSDTEAFF.

The table lists this clonotype with a few counts. J is TRBJ2-3 and V is TRBV6-1; possibly TRBD1 or TRBD2 for D (6 bases each). CDR1 and CDR2 from the germline V gene are MNHNS and SASEGT. The CDR3 has 14 amino acids. V lost 11 bases, J lost 5 bases, and 20 bases lay in between. CDR3 sequence (DNA): TGTGCCTGCCCCCGGGGGCCCGGGATAGATACGCAGTATTTT. Translating gives CACPRGPGIDTQYF.

The J gene is TRBJ2-7, the V gene TRBV5-1; TRBD2 matches 8 bases. Germline-derived CDR1 and CDR2 are SGHRS and YFSETQ. The V gene end was trimmed by 3 bases and the J gene end by 2 bases; junction bases not matched to a gene: 10. The CDR3 runs to 16 residues. In DNA, the CDR3 is TGCGCCAGCAGCTCCGGCAGCGGGAGAACCACCTACGAGCAGTACTTC. Translating it yields CASSSGSGRTTYEQYF.

The gene calls are TRBV25-1 and TRBJ2-1; D possibly uses TRBD1 or TRBD2 (5 bases each). With 6 bases removed from V and 8 bases from J, the gap between germline ends came to 11 bases. CDR3 size: 12 residues. In germline, CDR1 is MGHDK, CDR2 SYGVNS. The CDR3 DNA is TGTGCCAGCAGCCGTATGGGGGATGAGCAGTTCTTC. Amino acid sequence: CASSRMGDEQFF.

The V call is TRBV11-2, the J call TRBJ2-1; tentative D call: TRBD2 (5 bases). The germline V and J ends were trimmed by 0 bases and 10 bases, with 10 bases remaining between them. The CDR3 has 13 amino acids. CDR1 SGHAT and CDR2 FQNNGV come from the germline V gene. The CDR3 sequence: CASSLDRSGEQFF. The CDR3 DNA reads as TGTGCCAGCAGCTTAGATCGCAGCGGCGAGCAGTTCTTC.

V is TRBV6-2 or TRBV6-3 and J is TRBJ2-5; TRBD2 matches 9 bases. The V gene's germline CDR1 is MNHEY and CDR2 SVGEGT. The CDR3 is made up of 16 amino acids. The ends lost 2 bases at V and 2 bases at J; junction bases unmatched: 6. The CDR3 spells CASSYPASGTQETQYF. In nucleotides, the CDR3 is TGTGCCAGCAGTTACCCAGCTAGCGGGACGCAAGAGACCCAGTACTTC.

Only a few counts were recorded for this clonotype. The J gene is TRBJ2-3, the V gene TRBV7-3; D gene uncertain. This CDR3 region has 15 residues. The ends were cut back, 1 base at V and 1 base at J, with 9 bases in the middle. In germline, CDR1 is SGHTA, CDR2 FQGTGA. CDR3 sequence reads: CASSLRLTGTDTQYF. In nucleotides, the CDR3 is TGTGCCAGCAGCTTAAGGCTAACGGGCACAGATACGCAGTATTTT.

This clonotype was counted many times. V gene TRBV9 combines with J gene TRBJ2-3; D is possibly TRBD2 (6 bases). Trimming left V 0 bases short and J 2 bases short, with 13 bases between. Germline lookup yields CDR1 SGDLS and CDR2 YYNGEE. This CDR3 is built from 16 residues. In nucleotides, the CDR3 is TGTGCCAGCAGCGTAGGCCATAGCGGATCCACAGATACGCAGTATTTT. Its translation is CASSVGHSGSTDTQYF. The variable domain in full, with the rest retrieved from reference TRBV9 and TRBJ2-3, is DSGVTQTPKHLITATGQRVTLRCSPRSGDLSVYWYQQSLDQGLQFLIQYYNGEERAKGNILERFSAQQFPDLHSELNLSSLELGDSALYFCASSVGHSGSTDTQYFGPGTRLTVL.

The chain combines TRBV20-1 with TRBJ1-5; no reliable D call. Trimming took 3 bases from V and 3 from J, leaving 21 bases between them. This CDR3 region has 17 residues. Per germline, CDR1 DFQATT and CDR2 SNEGSKA (reference sequence). The CDR3 DNA follows: TGCAGTGCTAGTGATCATACCAGGCGCTCAATCAATCAGCCCCAGCATTTT. Protein: CSASDHTRRSINQPQHF.

On this clonotype itself: A junction boundary mismatches the germline segment, possibly from a read error. The V call is TRBV29-1, the J call TRBJ1-1; possible D gene TRBD1, 6 bases. CDR1 and CDR2 from the germline V gene are SQVTM and ANQGSEA. The CDR3 runs to 10 residues. The CDR3 spells CSAGDTKAFF. For the CDR3, the DNA is TGCAGCGCTGGGGACACTAAAGCTTTCTTT.

V usage is TRBV24-1 and J usage is TRBJ2-1; D ambiguous. Trimming removed 1 base at V and 0 bases at J, with 9 bases between. The CDR3 consists of 16 residues. Germline V gene sequence: CDR1 KGHDR, CDR2 SFDVKD. The CDR3 sequence: CATSDFGTNSYNEQFF. In nucleotides, the CDR3 is TGTGCCACCAGTGATTTCGGCACGAACTCCTACAATGAGCAGTTCTTC.

V usage is TRBV11-2 and J usage is TRBJ2-1, with D perhaps assigned TRBD1 or TRBD2 (5 bases each). Germline CDR1 reads SGHAT; CDR2 reads FQNNGV. V was cut by 5 bases and J by 9 bases, with 20 bases left in between. CDR3 length: 15 amino acids. CDR3 protein: CASSDHLEGLPEQFF. The CDR3, as DNA: TGTGCCAGCAGCGACCACCTCGAGGGGCTTCCTGAGCAGTTCTTC.

This clonotype has a handful of counts. The J gene is TRBJ2-1, the V gene TRBV11-1, with 9 bases matching TRBD2. Germline trimming cut 1 base from V and 4 bases from J; bases unmatched to any gene: 2. This CDR3 contains 15 residues. Germline V gene lookup returns CDR1 SGHAT and CDR2 FQDESV (reference sequence). The CDR3 nucleotides are TGTGCCAGCAGCTTAGAGCTAGCGGGGTACAATGAGCAGTTCTTC. This gives the protein CASSLELAGYNEQFF. Full variable domain (outside the CDR3, taken from reference TRBV11-1 and TRBJ2-1): EAEVAQSPRYKITEKSQAVAFWCDPISGHATLYWYRQILGQGPELLVQFQDESVVDDSQLPKDRFSAERLKGVDSTLKIQPAELGDSAMYLCASSLELAGYNEQFFGPGTRLTVL.

V gene TRBV11-2 combines with J gene TRBJ1-1; no clear D gene. V was shortened by 2 bases and J by 0 bases, with 10 bases between the two germline ends. The CDR3 totals 15 residues. Germline V gene data show CDR1 as SGHAT and CDR2 as FQNNGV. The DNA of the CDR3 is TGTGCCAGCAGCTTAACCGGAAAGCTGAACACTGAAGCTTTCTTT. Amino acids: CASSLTGKLNTEAFF.

This clonotype has just a few counts. This chain connects TRBV27 to TRBJ2-7; 7 bases line up with TRBD2. This CDR3 is 17 amino acids long. The trim removed 6 bases at V and 0 bases at J, leaving 14 bases unmatched. Germline values: CDR1 MNHEY, CDR2 SMNVEV (reference sequence). The CDR3 DNA is TGTGCCAGCAGCCCCAATGCGGGAGTATACGCCTCCTACGAGCAGTACTTC. The encoded protein is CASSPNAGVYASYEQYF.

This clonotype was observed a few times. The V and J genes are TRBV6-1 and TRBJ2-2; D is undetermined. The germline V gene encodes CDR1 MNHNS and CDR2 SASEGT. V gave up 0 bases and J gave up 1 base, with 12 bases separating them. This CDR3 comprises 17 residues. In DNA form, the CDR3 reads TGTGCCAGCAGTGAAGCGATCGGCGGCCTGAACACCGGGGAGCTGTTTTTT. This translates into CASSEAIGGLNTGELFF.

This clonotype has at least ten counts. The rearrangement links TRBV2 to TRBJ2-3; the D gene is possibly TRBD1 (7 bases). Looked up from germline, CDR1 is SNHLY and CDR2 is FYNNEI. V lost 8 bases, J lost 1 base, and 16 bases lay in between. The CDR3 has 15 amino acids. CDR3 residues: CASEAGGIGTDTQYF. The DNA for the CDR3 is TGTGCCAGCGAGGCAGGGGGGATTGGCACAGATACGCAGTATTTT.

The chain is built from TRBV20-1 and TRBJ2-5, with TRBD2 as a possible D gene (6 bases). This CDR3 is 11 amino acids long. Germline lookup yields CDR1 DFQATT and CDR2 SNEGSKA (reference sequence). CDR3 in amino acids: CRGDWQETQYF. The CDR3 DNA follows: TGCAGAGGGGACTGGCAAGAGACCCAGTACTTC.

This clonotype has ten or more counts. This rearrangement joins TRBV7-6 to TRBJ2-1, with TRBD2 matching over 8 bases. The CDR3 is 16 amino acids. Germline values: CDR1 SGHVS, CDR2 FNYEAQ. With 4 bases clipped from V and 5 bases from J, the junction kept 10 bases outside the gene matches. CDR3 loop: CASSSRKSGGHNEQFF. CDR3 DNA: TGTGCCAGCAGCTCACGCAAAAGCGGGGGCCACAATGAGCAGTTCTTC.

There are many counts of this clonotype. The chain couples TRBV9 to TRBJ1-3; D gene unclear. V lost 3 bases and J 2 bases, leaving 18 bases between the germline ends. Per germline, CDR1 SGDLS and CDR2 YYNGEE. CDR3 length: 17 residues. CDR3 protein: CASSGRLGFNTGNTIYF. In DNA form, the CDR3 reads TGTGCCAGCAGCGGACGTCTAGGGTTCAATACTGGAAACACCATATATTTT.

Many counts were recorded for this clonotype. The rearrangement joins TRBV4-2 to TRBJ2-5; 10 bases fit TRBD2. CDR1 LGHNA and CDR2 YNFKEQ come from the germline V gene. There are 16 residues in the CDR3. J gave up 5 bases and V 2 bases, and 8 bases lay outside the gene matches. CDR3 nucleotides: TGTGCCAGCAGCCAACAGGCTAGCGGGAGTTGGGAGACCCAGTACTTC. It specifies CASSQQASGSWETQYF.

This sequence joins TRBV9 and TRBJ2-2; no clear D. The V end lost 2 bases, the J end lost 2 bases, and 7 bases lay between the germline ends. The CDR3 covers 14 residues. From germline, CDR1 is SGDLS and CDR2 YYNGEE. The CDR3 reads CASSVQPNTGELFF. The DNA of the CDR3 is TGTGCCAGCAGCGTCCAGCCAAACACCGGGGAGCTGTTTTTT.

The chain combines TRBV28 with TRBJ2-7, with 7 nucleotides matching TRBD1. Per germline, CDR1 MDHEN and CDR2 SYDVKM. CDR3 length: 14 amino acids. The trim removed 5 bases at V and 3 bases at J, leaving 7 bases unmatched. This CDR3 is CASSRPRDSYEQYF. The CDR3 DNA reads as TGTGCCAGCAGTCGACCCCGGGACAGCTACGAGCAGTACTTC. The entire variable domain, with the rest obtained from reference TRBV28 and TRBJ2-7, is as follows: DVKVTQSSRYLVKRTGEKVFLECVQDMDHENMFWYRQDPGLGLRLIYFSYDVKMKEKGDIPEGYSVSREKKERFSLILESASTNQTSMYLCASSRPRDSYEQYFGPGTRLTVT.